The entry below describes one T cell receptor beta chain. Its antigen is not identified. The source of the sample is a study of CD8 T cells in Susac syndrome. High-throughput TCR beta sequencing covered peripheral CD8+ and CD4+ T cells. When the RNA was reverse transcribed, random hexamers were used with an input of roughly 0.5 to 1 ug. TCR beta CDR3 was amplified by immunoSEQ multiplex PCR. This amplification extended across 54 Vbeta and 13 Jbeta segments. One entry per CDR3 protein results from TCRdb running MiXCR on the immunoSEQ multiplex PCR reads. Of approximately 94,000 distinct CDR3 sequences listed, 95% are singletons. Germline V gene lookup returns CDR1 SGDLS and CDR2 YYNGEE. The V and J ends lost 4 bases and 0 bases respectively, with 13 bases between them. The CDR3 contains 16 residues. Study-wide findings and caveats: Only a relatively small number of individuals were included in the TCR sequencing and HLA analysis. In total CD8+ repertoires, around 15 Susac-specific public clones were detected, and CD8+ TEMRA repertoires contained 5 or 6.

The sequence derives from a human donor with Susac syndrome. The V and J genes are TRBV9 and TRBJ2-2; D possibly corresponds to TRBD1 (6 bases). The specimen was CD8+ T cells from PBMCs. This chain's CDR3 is CASSPRGTSNTGELFF. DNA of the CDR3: TGTGCCAGCAGCCCTAGGGGGACATCGAACACCGGGGAGCTGTTTTTT.